The 21 T cell receptor beta chains below all came from one sample that was sequenced in a study of blood T cell repertoires in COVID-19 (dated by TCRdb to about 2020). Libraries came from the immunoSEQ multiplex PCR assay. TCRdb carries this immuneACCESS record with in-frame sequences only. Its versions omit some clonotypes, under half of them owing to an unresolved V gene in the studies checked, with the rest unexplained. The sample table lists about 150,000 clones, approximately 85% of them with a count of one. The biggest ten clones account for roughly 8.3% of the sample. Material: peripheral blood. These receptors all stem from a woman aged 55-70 years with COVID-19, enrolled during active disease.

The rearrangement uses TRBV29-1 and TRBJ1-1; D remains ambiguous. The CDR3 loop spans 11 amino acids. The V and J ends lost 6 bases and 1 base respectively, with 6 bases between them. The germline gives CDR1 SQVTM, CDR2 ANQGSEA. CDR3 sequence (DNA): TGCAGCGTGAGACAGAACACTGAAGCTTTCTTT. It is translated as CSVRQNTEAFF. The full variable domain, completed using reference TRBV29-1 and TRBJ1-1, is SAVISQKPSRDICQRGTSLTIQCQVDSQVTMMFWYRQQPGQSLTLIATANQGSEATYESGFVIDKFPISRPNLTFSTLTVSNMSPEDSSIYLCSVRQNTEAFFGQGTRLTVV.

The J gene is TRBJ1-5, the V gene TRBV18; D is possibly TRBD1 (6 bases). Trimming took off 4 bases at V and 6 bases at J, with 13 bases between the two ends. The CDR3 totals 14 residues. Germline V gene data show CDR1 as KGHSH and CDR2 as LQKENI. The CDR3 protein is CASSLQGSAQPQHF. Here the CDR3 DNA reads TGTGCCAGCTCACTACAGGGTTCTGCTCAGCCCCAGCATTTT.

This clone was counted only a few times. V is TRBV27 and J is TRBJ1-2; D is unresolved. Trimming stripped 4 bases from V and 2 bases from J, with 8 bases between. This CDR3 has 13 amino acids. CDR1 and CDR2 (germline): MNHEY, SMNVEV (reference sequence). The CDR3 sequence is CASSWSGNYGYTF. Written as DNA, the CDR3 is TGTGCCAGCAGTTGGTCAGGAAACTATGGCTACACCTTC.

The chain has TRBV12-3 or TRBV12-4 and TRBJ1-3; D remains ambiguous. Trimming took 5 bases from V and 3 from J, leaving 5 bases between them. The CDR3 length is 12 residues. The CDR3 region is CASSPGGNTIYF. The CDR3 region has the DNA TGTGCCAGCAGTCCCGGTGGAAACACCATATATTTT.

In this sample, this clone turned up a few times. The chain employs TRBV29-1 and TRBJ2-7; 7 nucleotides align to TRBD1. After removal of 7 bases from V and 6 bases from J, the junction contained 6 bases not matched to a gene. The CDR3 loop spans 11 amino acids. Looked up from germline, CDR1 is SQVTM and CDR2 is ANQGSEA. This CDR3 reads CSAETGREQYF. The DNA of the CDR3 is TGCAGCGCCGAGACAGGGCGCGAGCAGTACTTC.

The chain uses TRBV7-2 and TRBJ1-2; D not resolved. The germline V and J ends were trimmed by 5 bases and 5 bases, with 15 bases remaining between them. The CDR3 is made up of 14 amino acids. CDR1 and CDR2 from the germline V gene are SGHTA and FQGNSA. The CDR3 DNA sequence: TGTGCCAGCAGCAACCGAAATAGCGATTATGGCTACACCTTC. This codes for CASSNRNSDYGYTF.

The rearrangement uses TRBV6-1 and TRBJ1-1; weak D call: TRBD1 (6 bases). CDR3 length equals 15 residues. Deletions cut 0 bases from V and 1 base from J, with 9 bases between. Germline values: CDR1 MNHNS, CDR2 SASEGT. Here the CDR3 reads CASSEAWTANTEAFF. The DNA of the CDR3 is TGTGCCAGCAGTGAAGCCTGGACAGCGAACACTGAAGCTTTCTTT.

The chain carries TRBV29-1 and TRBJ1-5; unclear D gene. V was shortened by 6 bases and J by 3 bases, with 12 bases between the two germline ends. Germline CDR1 and CDR2: SQVTM and ANQGSEA. This CDR3 comprises 13 residues. The CDR3 DNA reads as TGCAGCGTCTTAGGACGGGACAATCAGCCCCAGCATTTT. As protein: CSVLGRDNQPQHF.

The V and J genes are TRBV15 and TRBJ1-3; D perhaps matches TRBD1 (5 bases). From germline, CDR1 is LNHNV and CDR2 YYDKDF (reference sequence). V lost 4 bases, J lost 1 base, and 11 bases lay in between. The CDR3 has 15 amino acids. Here the CDR3 DNA reads TGTGCCACCAGCACCGGCAGGGTGTCTGGAAACACCATATATTTT. It translates to CATSTGRVSGNTIYF.

This clone has just a few counts. The rearrangement uses TRBV7-9 and TRBJ1-6, with D possibly TRBD1 on 6 matching bases. V was trimmed by 1 base and J by 14 bases, leaving 6 bases between them. Germline values: CDR1 SEHNR, CDR2 FQNEAQ (reference sequence). This CDR3 spans 11 amino acids. The CDR3 DNA sequence: TGTGCCAGCAGCTTAGACAGGGCCCTCCACTTT. Translation: CASSLDRALHF.

The V and J genes are TRBV9 and TRBJ1-5; no clear D. Trimming stripped 3 bases from V and 4 bases from J, with 11 bases between. The V gene's germline CDR1 is SGDLS and CDR2 YYNGEE. The CDR3 sequence is 14 residues long. Here the CDR3 reads CASSARGGNQPQHF. CDR3 DNA: TGTGCCAGCAGCGCCCGGGGTGGGAATCAGCCCCAGCATTTT.

The V call is TRBV5-8, the J call TRBJ2-7, with D tentatively TRBD1 (5 bases). Germline V gene sequence: CDR1 SGHTS, CDR2 YDEGEE. This CDR3 is 15 amino acids long. V lost 2 bases and J 3 bases, leaving 15 bases between the germline ends. In nucleotides, the CDR3 is TGTGCCAGCAGCTTTGGGGCAGGTCAGAACTACGAGCAGTACTTC. Its protein product is CASSFGAGQNYEQYF.

This sequence joins TRBV5-4 and TRBJ2-7; D not resolved. CDR1 SGHNT and CDR2 YYREEE come from the germline V gene (reference sequence). V was pared by 5 bases and J by 2 bases, with 14 bases between. The CDR3 loop spans 14 amino acids. The CDR3 coding sequence is TGTGCCAGCAGAACGGAGTTGGAAGCCTACGAGCAGTACTTC. Translation: CASRTELEAYEQYF.

CDR3 sequence (DNA): TGTGCCAGCAGCTCTGGACAGCTTCCCGTTTATGGCTACACCTTC. Translated: CASSSGQLPVYGYTF. The chain joins TRBV5-4 to TRBJ1-2, with a tentative D call TRBD1 (6 bases). Trimming pared 3 bases from V and 5 bases from J, leaving 17 bases between. This CDR3 has 15 residues. Germline V gene lookup returns CDR1 SGHNT and CDR2 YYREEE (reference sequence).

The chain has TRBV10-3 and TRBJ1-6; TRBD1 matches 9 bases. This CDR3 has 14 residues. Germline V gives CDR1 ENHRY, CDR2 SYGVKD. The CDR3 bases are TGTGCTCGGCGCCGGGACAGGGATAATTCACCCCTCCACTTT. Protein product: CARRRDRDNSPLHF.

The table lists this clone with a count of one. The chain has TRBV24-1 and TRBJ2-1; 11 nucleotides match TRBD2. This CDR3 is 16 amino acids long. Unmatched junction bases numbered 6, after V lost 3 bases and J lost 6 bases. The germline V gene encodes CDR1 KGHDR and CDR2 SFDVKD. CDR3 in DNA: TGTGCCACCAGTGATCCTAGCGGGGGGACCTTCAATGAGCAGTTCTTC. This codes for CATSDPSGGTFNEQFF.

The chain links TRBV6-4 to TRBJ1-6; 8 positions agree with TRBD1. Germline lookup yields CDR1 MRHNA and CDR2 SNTAGT. V shed 9 bases, J shed 6 bases, and the junction held 13 bases outside the gene matches. The CDR3 sequence is 16 residues long. The CDR3 DNA follows: TGTGCCAGTACCGAAACAGGGGGTAGGCCTAATTCACCCCTCCACTTT. Amino acid sequence: CASTETGGRPNSPLHF.

The chain has TRBV3-1 (or the pseudogene TRBV3-2) and TRBJ2-7; D remains ambiguous. The CDR3 sequence is 13 residues long. Per the germline V gene, CDR1 is LGHDT and CDR2 is YNNKEL (reference sequence). V lost 3 bases, J lost 6 bases, and 12 bases lay in between. The CDR3 loop reads CASSHQETVEQYF. The CDR3 bases are TGTGCCAGCAGCCACCAAGAGACTGTCGAGCAGTACTTC.

The J gene is TRBJ1-2, the V gene TRBV19; 10 nucleotides match TRBD1. Trimming removed 5 bases from V and 7 bases from J; junction bases left unmatched: 7. Germline V CDR1 and CDR2: LNHDA, SQIVND (reference sequence). The CDR3 is 14 residues long. The CDR3 nucleotides are TGTGCCAGTAGTTACCAGGGACAGGGGTCTGGCTACACCTTC. It codes for CASSYQGQGSGYTF. The whole variable domain, filled in from reference TRBV19 and TRBJ1-2, reads DGGITQSPKYLFRKEGQNVTLSCEQNLNHDAMYWYRQDPGQGLRLIYYSQIVNDFQKGDIAEGYSVSREKKESFPLTVTSAQKNPTAFYLCASSYQGQGSGYTFGSGTRLTVV.

The chain links TRBV27 to TRBJ2-2; possible D gene TRBD1, 5 bases. CDR3 length: 13 amino acids. V lost 4 bases and J 6 bases, leaving 9 bases between the germline ends. Germline V gene sequence: CDR1 MNHEY, CDR2 SMNVEV (reference sequence). Here the CDR3 reads CASSSQGAGELFF. CDR3 DNA sequence: TGTGCCAGCAGTTCCCAAGGGGCCGGGGAGCTGTTTTTT.

The V gene is TRBV28, the J gene TRBJ1-1; perhaps TRBD1 as D (6 bases). Trimming shortened V by 7 bases and J by 1 base, and 16 bases separated the two germline ends. Germline loops: CDR1 MDHEN, CDR2 SYDVKM. The CDR3 has 15 amino acids. The CDR3 loop is CASIPLVQGNTEAFF. CDR3 nucleotides: TGTGCCAGCATCCCCTTAGTACAGGGGAACACTGAAGCTTTCTTT. The variable domain in full, completed from reference TRBV28 and TRBJ1-1, reads DVKVTQSSRYLVKRTGEKVFLECVQDMDHENMFWYRQDPGLGLRLIYFSYDVKMKEKGDIPEGYSVSREKKERFSLILESASTNQTSMYLCASIPLVQGNTEAFFGQGTRLTVV.